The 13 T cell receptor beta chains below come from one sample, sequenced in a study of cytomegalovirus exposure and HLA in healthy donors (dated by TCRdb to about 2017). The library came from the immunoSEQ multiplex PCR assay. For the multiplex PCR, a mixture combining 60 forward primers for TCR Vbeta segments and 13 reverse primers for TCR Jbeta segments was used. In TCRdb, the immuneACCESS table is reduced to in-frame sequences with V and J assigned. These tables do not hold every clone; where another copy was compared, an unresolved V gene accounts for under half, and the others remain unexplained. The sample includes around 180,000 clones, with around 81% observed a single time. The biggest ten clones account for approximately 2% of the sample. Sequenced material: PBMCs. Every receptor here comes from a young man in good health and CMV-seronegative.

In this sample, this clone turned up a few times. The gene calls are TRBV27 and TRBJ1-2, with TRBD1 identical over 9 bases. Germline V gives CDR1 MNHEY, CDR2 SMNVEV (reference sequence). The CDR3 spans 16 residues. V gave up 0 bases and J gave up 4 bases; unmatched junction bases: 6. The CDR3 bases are TGTGCCAGCAGTTTATCCGGGACAGGGAAGTTCTATGGCTACACCTTC. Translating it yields CASSLSGTGKFYGYTF.

CDR3 sequence reads: CASSRSGGPYEQYF. Here the CDR3 DNA reads TGTGCCAGCAGCCGGTCGGGGGGCCCGTACGAGCAGTACTTC. The chain uses TRBV7-6 and TRBJ2-7; a weak D match, TRBD2 (7 bases). CDR1 is SGHVS and CDR2 is FNYEAQ in the germline V gene. Trimming cost V 5 bases and J 4 bases, with 15 bases left between them. The CDR3 contains 14 residues.

The CDR3 region has the DNA TGTGCCAGCAGCGTAGTCGGGGGCTACAATGAGCAGTTCTTC. Protein sequence: CASSVVGGYNEQFF. The chain employs TRBV9 and TRBJ2-1; a weak D match, TRBD2 (6 bases). There are 14 residues in the CDR3. The germline V gene has CDR1 SGDLS and CDR2 YYNGEE. Trimming stripped 0 bases from V and 3 bases from J, with 7 bases between.

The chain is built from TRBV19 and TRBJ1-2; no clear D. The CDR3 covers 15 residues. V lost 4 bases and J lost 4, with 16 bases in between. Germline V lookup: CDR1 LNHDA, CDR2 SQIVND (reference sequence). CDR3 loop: CASSSSVTPGYGYTF. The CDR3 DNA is TGTGCCAGTAGTAGCTCAGTCACCCCAGGCTATGGCTACACCTTC.

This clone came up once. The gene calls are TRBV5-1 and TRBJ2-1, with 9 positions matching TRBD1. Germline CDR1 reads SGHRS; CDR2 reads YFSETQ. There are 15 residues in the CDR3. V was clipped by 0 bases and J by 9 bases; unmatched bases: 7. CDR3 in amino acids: CASSLGGGQGSEQFF. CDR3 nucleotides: TGCGCCAGCAGCTTGGGGGGGGGACAGGGAAGTGAGCAGTTCTTC.

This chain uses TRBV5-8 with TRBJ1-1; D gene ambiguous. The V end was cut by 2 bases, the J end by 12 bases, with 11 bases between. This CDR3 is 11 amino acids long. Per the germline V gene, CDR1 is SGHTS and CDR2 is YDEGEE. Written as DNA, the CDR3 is TGTGCCAGCAGCTTAGCGGGGTGGACTTTCTTT. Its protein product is CASSLAGWTFF.

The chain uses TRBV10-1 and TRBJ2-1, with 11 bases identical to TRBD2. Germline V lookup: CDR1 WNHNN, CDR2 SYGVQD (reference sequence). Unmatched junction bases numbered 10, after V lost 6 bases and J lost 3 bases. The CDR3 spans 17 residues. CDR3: CASRTSTSGAIYNEQFF. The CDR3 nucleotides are TGCGCCAGCAGAACTTCGACTAGCGGGGCTATCTACAATGAGCAGTTCTTC.

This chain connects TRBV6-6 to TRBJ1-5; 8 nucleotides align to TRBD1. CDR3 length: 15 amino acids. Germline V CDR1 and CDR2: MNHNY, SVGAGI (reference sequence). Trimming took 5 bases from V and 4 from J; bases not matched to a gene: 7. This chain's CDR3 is CASSNGQGRNQPQHF. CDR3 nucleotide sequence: TGTGCCAGCAGTAACGGACAGGGTAGAAATCAGCCCCAGCATTTT.

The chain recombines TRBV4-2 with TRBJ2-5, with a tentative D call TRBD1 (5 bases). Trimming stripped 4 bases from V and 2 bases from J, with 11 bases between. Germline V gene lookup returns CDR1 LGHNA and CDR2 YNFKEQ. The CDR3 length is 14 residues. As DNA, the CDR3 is TGTGCCAGCAGCCCACGACAGCAACAAGAGACCCAGTACTTC. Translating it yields CASSPRQQQETQYF.

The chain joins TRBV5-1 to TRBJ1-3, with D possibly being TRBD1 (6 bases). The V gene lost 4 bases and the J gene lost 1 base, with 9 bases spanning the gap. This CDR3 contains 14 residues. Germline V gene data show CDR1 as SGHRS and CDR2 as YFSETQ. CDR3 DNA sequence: TGCGCCAGCAGCCCCAGGGGTTCTGGAAACACCATATATTTT. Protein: CASSPRGSGNTIYF. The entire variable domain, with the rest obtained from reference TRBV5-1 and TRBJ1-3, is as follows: KAGVTQTPRYLIKTRGQQVTLSCSPISGHRSVSWYQQTPGQGLQFLFEYFSETQRNKGNFPGRFSGRQFSNSRSEMNVSTLELGDSALYLCASSPRGSGNTIYFGEGSWLTVV.

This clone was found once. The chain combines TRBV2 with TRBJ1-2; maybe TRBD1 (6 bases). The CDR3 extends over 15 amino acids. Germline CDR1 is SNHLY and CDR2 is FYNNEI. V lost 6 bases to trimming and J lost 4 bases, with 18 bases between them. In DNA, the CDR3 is TGTGCCAGCAGACAGGGACCCTATGGGACCTATGGCTACACCTTC. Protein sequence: CASRQGPYGTYGYTF.

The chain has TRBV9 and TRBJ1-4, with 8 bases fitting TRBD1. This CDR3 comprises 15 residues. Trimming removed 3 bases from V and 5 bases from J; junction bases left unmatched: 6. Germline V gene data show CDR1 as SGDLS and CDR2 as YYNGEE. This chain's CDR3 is CASSAGDRTNEKLFF. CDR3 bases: TGTGCCAGCAGCGCCGGGGACAGGACAAATGAAAAACTGTTTTTT.

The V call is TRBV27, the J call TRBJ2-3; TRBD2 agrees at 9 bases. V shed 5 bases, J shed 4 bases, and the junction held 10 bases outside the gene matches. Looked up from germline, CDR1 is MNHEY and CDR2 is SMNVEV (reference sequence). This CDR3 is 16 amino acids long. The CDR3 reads CASSDDSGSRPDTQYF. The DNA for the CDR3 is TGTGCCAGCAGTGATGATAGCGGGAGTAGGCCAGATACGCAGTATTTT.